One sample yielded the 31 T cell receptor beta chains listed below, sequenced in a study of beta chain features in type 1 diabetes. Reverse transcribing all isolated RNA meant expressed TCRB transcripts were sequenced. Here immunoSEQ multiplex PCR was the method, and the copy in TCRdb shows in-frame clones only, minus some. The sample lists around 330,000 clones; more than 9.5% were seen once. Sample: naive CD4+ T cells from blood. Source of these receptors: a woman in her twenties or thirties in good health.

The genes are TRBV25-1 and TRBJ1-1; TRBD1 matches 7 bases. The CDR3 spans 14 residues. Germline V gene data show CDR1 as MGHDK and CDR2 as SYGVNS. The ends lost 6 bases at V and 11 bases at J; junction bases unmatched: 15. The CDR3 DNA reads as TGTGCCAGCAGCCCAGCAGACAGGGAGGCCTTCGCTTTCTTT. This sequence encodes CASSPADREAFAFF.

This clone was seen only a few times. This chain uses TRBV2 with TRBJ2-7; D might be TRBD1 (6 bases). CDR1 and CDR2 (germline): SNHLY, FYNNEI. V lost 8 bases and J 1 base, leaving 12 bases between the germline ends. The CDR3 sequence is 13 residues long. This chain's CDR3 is CASLTGTSYEQYF. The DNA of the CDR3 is TGTGCCAGCCTGACCGGGACATCCTACGAGCAGTACTTC. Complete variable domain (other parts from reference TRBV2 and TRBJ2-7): EPEVTQTPSHQVTQMGQEVILRCVPISNHLYFYWYRQILGQKVEFLVSFYNNEISEKSEIFDDQFSVERPDGSNFTLKIRSTKLEDSAMYFCASLTGTSYEQYFGPGTRLTVT.

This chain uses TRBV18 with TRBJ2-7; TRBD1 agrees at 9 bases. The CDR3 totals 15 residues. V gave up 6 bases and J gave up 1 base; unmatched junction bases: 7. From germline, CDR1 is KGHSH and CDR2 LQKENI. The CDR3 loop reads CASSPGDRASYEQYF. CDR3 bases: TGTGCCAGCTCTCCAGGGGACAGGGCGTCCTACGAGCAGTACTTC.

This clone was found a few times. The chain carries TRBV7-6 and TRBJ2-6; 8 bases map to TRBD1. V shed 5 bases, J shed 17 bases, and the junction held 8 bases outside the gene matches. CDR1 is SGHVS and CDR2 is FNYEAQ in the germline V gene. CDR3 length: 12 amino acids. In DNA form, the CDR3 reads TGTGCCAGCAGCCCTAGACAGGGGCCCGTGACTTTC. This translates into CASSPRQGPVTF.

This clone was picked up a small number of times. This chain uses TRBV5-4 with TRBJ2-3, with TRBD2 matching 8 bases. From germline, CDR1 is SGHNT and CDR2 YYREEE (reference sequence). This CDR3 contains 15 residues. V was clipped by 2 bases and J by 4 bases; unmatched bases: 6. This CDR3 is CASSLAGVSADTQYF. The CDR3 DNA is TGTGCCAGCAGCTTAGCGGGAGTTTCAGCAGATACGCAGTATTTT.

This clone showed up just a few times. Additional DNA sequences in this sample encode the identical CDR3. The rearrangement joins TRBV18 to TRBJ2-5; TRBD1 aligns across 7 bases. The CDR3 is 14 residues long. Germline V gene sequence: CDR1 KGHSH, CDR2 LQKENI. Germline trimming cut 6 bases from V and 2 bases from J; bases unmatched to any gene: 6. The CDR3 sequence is CASSPTGRQETQYF. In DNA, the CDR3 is TGTGCCAGCTCGCCGACAGGGAGACAAGAGACCCAGTACTTC.

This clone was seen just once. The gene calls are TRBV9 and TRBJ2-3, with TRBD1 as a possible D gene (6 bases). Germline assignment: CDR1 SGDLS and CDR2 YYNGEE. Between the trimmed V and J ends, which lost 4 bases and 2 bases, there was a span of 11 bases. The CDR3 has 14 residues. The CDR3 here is CASSPGQYTDTQYF. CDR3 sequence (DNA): TGTGCCAGCAGCCCCGGACAGTACACAGATACGCAGTATTTT. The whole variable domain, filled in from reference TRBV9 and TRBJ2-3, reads DSGVTQTPKHLITATGQRVTLRCSPRSGDLSVYWYQQSLDQGLQFLIQYYNGEERAKGNILERFSAQQFPDLHSELNLSSLELGDSALYFCASSPGQYTDTQYFGPGTRLTVL.

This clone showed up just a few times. The CDR3 DNA follows: TGTGCCAGCAGCTTCAGCCAGGGGGATTACAATGAGCAGTTCTTC. Translating gives CASSFSQGDYNEQFF. The chain combines TRBV7-2 with TRBJ2-1; 7 nucleotides align to TRBD1. Per the germline V gene, CDR1 is SGHTA and CDR2 is FQGNSA. This CDR3 comprises 15 residues. V shed 3 bases, J shed 4 bases, and the junction held 6 bases outside the gene matches.

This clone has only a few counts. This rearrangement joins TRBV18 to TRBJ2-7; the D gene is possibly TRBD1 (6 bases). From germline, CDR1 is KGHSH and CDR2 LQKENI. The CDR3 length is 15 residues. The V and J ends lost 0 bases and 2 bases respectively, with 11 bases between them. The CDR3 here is CASSPPEQGAYEQYF. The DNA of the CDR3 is TGTGCCAGCTCACCACCCGAACAGGGAGCCTACGAGCAGTACTTC.

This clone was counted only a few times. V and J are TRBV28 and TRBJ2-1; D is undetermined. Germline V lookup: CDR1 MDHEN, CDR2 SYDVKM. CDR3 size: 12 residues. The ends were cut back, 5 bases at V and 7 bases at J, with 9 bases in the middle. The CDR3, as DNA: TGTGCCAGCAGTCCACCTACGAATGAGCAGTTCTTC. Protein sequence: CASSPPTNEQFF.

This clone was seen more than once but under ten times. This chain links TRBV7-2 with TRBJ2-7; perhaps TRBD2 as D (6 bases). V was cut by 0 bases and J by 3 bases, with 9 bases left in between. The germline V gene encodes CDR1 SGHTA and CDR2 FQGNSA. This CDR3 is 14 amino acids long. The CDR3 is CASSLATGDYEQYF. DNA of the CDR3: TGTGCCAGCAGCTTAGCCACGGGGGACTACGAGCAGTACTTC.

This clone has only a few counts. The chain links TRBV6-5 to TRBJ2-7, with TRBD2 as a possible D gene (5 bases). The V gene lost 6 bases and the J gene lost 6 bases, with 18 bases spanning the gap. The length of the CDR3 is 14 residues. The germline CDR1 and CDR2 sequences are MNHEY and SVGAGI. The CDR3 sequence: CASRRTRRSREQYF. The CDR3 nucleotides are TGTGCCAGCAGACGGACTCGACGGTCTCGCGAGCAGTACTTC.

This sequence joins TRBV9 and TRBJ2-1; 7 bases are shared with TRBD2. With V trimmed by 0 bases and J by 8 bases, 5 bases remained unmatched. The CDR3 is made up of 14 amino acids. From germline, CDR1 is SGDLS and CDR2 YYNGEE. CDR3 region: CASSVGGSGHEQFF. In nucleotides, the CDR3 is TGTGCCAGCAGCGTAGGAGGTAGCGGGCATGAGCAGTTCTTC.

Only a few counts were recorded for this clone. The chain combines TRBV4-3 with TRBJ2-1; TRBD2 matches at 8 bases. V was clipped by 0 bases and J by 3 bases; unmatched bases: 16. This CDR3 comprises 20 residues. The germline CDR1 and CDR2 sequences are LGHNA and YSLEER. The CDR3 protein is CASSQDPYMAGAGDYNEQFF. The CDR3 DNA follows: TGCGCCAGCAGCCAAGACCCCTACATGGCGGGAGCGGGGGACTACAATGAGCAGTTCTTC.

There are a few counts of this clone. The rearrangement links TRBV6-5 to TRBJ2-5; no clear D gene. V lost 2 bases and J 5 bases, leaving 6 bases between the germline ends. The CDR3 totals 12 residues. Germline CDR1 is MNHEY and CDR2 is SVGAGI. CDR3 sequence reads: CASSYRRETQYF. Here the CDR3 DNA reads TGTGCCAGCAGTTACAGGCGGGAGACCCAGTACTTC.

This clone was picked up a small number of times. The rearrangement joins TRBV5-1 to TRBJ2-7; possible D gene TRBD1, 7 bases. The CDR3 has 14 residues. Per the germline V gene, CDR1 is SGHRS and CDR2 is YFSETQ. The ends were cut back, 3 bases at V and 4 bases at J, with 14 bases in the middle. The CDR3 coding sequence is TGCGCCAGCAGCTCAGGGGGGAGGCCTTACGAGCAGTACTTC. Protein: CASSSGGRPYEQYF. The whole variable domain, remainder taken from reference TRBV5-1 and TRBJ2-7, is KAGVTQTPRYLIKTRGQQVTLSCSPISGHRSVSWYQQTPGQGLQFLFEYFSETQRNKGNFPGRFSGRQFSNSRSEMNVSTLELGDSALYLCASSSGGRPYEQYFGPGTRLTVT.

CDR3 in amino acids: CASSLMLREDYEQYF. CDR3 in DNA: TGCGCCAGCAGCTTGATGCTGCGGGAGGACTACGAGCAGTACTTC. This chain joins TRBV5-1 and TRBJ2-7, with 8 nucleotides matching TRBD2. The CDR3 extends over 15 amino acids. The germline CDR1 and CDR2 sequences are SGHRS and YFSETQ. The V segment lost 1 base and the J segment 3 bases; nucleotides outside the gene matches: 6.

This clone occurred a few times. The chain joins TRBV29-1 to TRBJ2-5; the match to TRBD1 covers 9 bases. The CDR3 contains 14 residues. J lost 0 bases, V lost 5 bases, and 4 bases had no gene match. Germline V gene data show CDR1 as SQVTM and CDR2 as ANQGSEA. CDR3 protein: CSVFWTGDQETQYF. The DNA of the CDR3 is TGCAGCGTTTTCTGGACAGGGGACCAAGAGACCCAGTACTTC.

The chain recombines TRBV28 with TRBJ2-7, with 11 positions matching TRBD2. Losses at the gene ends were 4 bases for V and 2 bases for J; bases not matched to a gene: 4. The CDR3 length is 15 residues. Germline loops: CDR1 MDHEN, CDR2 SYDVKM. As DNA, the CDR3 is TGTGCCAGCAGTTCGGCGACTAGCGGGACCTACGAGCAGTACTTC. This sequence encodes CASSSATSGTYEQYF.

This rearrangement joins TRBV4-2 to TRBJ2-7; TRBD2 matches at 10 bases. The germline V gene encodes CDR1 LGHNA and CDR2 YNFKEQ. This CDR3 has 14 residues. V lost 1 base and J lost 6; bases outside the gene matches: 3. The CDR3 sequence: CASSQVLAGVEQYF. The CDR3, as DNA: TGTGCCAGCAGCCAAGTCCTAGCGGGAGTCGAGCAGTACTTC.

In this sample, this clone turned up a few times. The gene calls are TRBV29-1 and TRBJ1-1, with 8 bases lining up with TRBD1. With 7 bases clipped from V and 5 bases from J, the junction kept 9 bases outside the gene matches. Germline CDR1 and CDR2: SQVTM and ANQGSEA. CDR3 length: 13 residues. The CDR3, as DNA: TGCAGCGCCCGAGGACAGGGACGAACTGAAGCTTTCTTT. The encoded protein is CSARGQGRTEAFF. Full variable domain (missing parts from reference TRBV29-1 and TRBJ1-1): SAVISQKPSRDICQRGTSLTIQCQVDSQVTMMFWYRQQPGQSLTLIATANQGSEATYESGFVIDKFPISRPNLTFSTLTVSNMSPEDSSIYLCSARGQGRTEAFFGQGTRLTVV.

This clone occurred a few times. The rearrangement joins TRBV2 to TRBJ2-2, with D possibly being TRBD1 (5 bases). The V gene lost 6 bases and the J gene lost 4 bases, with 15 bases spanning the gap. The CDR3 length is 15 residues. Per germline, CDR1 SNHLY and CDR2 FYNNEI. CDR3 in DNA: TGTGCCAGCAGGGGGTGGGGCGCAGGCACCGGGGAGCTGTTTTTT. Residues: CASRGWGAGTGELFF.

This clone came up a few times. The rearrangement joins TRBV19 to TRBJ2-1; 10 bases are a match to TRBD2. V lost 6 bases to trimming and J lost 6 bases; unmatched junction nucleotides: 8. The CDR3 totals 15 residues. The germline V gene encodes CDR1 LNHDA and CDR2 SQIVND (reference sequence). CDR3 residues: CASSPRASGSNEQFF. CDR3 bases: TGTGCCAGTAGCCCCAGGGCTAGCGGGAGCAATGAGCAGTTCTTC.

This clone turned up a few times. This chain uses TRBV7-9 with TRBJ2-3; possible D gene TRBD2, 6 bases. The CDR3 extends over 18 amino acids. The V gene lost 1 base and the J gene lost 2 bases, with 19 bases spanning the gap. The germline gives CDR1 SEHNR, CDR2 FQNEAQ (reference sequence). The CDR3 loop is CASSLGRAERRDTDTQYF. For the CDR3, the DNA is TGTGCCAGCAGCTTAGGGAGGGCTGAGCGGAGAGACACAGATACGCAGTATTTT.

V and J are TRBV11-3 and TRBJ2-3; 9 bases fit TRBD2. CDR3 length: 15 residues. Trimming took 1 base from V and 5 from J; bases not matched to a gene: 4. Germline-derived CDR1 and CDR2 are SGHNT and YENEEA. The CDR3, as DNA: TGTGCCAGCAGCTTAGGAGCGGGAGGATTAGATACGCAGTATTTT. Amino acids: CASSLGAGGLDTQYF.

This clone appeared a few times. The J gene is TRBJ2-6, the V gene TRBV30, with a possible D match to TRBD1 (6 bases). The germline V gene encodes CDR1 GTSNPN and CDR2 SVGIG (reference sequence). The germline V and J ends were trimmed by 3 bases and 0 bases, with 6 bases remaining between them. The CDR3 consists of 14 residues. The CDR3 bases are TGTGCCTGGAGCAGGGGCTCTGGGGCCAACGTCCTGACTTTC. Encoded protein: CAWSRGSGANVLTF.

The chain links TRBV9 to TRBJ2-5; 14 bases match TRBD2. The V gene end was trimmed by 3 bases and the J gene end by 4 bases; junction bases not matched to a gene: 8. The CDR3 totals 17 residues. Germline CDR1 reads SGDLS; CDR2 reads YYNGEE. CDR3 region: CASSERTSGRISETQYF. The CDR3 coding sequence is TGTGCCAGCAGCGAAAGGACTAGCGGGAGGATTTCAGAGACCCAGTACTTC.

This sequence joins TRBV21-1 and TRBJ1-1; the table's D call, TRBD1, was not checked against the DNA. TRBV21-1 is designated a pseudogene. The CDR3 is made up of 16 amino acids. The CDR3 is CASSIGPDREATEAFF. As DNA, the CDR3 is TGTGCCAGCAGCATCGGCCCGGACAGGGAAGCCACTGAAGCTTTCTTT.

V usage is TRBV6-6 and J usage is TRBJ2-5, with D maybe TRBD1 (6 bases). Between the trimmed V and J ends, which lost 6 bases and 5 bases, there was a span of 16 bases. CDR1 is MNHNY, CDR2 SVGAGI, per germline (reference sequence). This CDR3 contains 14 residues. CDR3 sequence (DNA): TGTGCCAGCAGCTTCTCTGGGGGCGCGGAGACCCAGTACTTC. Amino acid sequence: CASSFSGGAETQYF.

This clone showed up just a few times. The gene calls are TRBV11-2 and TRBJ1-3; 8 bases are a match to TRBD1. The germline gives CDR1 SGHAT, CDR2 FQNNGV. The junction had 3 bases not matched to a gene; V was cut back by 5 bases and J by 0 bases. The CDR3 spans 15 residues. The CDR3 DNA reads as TGTGCCAGCAGCCAGGACAGGGTCTCTGGAAACACCATATATTTT. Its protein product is CASSQDRVSGNTIYF. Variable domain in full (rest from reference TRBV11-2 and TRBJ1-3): EAGVAQSPRYKIIEKRQSVAFWCNPISGHATLYWYQQILGQGPKLLIQFQNNGVVDDSQLPKDRFSAERLKGVDSTLKIQPAKLEDSAVYLCASSQDRVSGNTIYFGEGSWLTVV.

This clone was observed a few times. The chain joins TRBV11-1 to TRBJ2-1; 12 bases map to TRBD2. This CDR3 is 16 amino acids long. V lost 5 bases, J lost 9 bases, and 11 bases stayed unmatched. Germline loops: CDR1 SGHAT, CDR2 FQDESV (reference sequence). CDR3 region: CASSTRLAGASGEQFF. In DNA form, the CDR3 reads TGTGCCAGCAGCACACGACTAGCGGGAGCGTCTGGTGAGCAGTTCTTC.